This T cell receptor (beta chain) comes out of a study of T-cell memory formation after mild COVID-19 (dated by TCRdb to the early 2020s). Notes on the research overall: TCR sequence clusters from the two donors were found to be largely donor specific. Longitudinal TCRalpha and TCRbeta repertoire sequencing tracked T-cell clones expanding and contracting after mild COVID-19 in two donors. The cohort was made up of two young adult volunteers, one female and one male, who were previously healthy. On the study overall, not on this receptor specifically: Contracting CD4+ clones appeared mostly in the CM and EM memory subsets, whereas CD8+ clones were enriched in EMRA. Balanced CD4/CD8 phenotypes were observed for clones contracting from day 15 to 85, whereas a bias towards CD4+ was observed for a second wave of clones expanding from day 15 to 37. SARS-CoV-2 specificity of the second-wave clones peaking on day 37 was not confirmed. Some responding clones were found in pre-infection memory, which suggests that pre-existing cross-reactive memory T cells took part in the SARS-CoV-2 response. The study covered only two mild cases, and larger cohorts including severe cases with pre-infection samples were considered necessary.

V was cut back by 2 bases and J by 3 bases, leaving a gap of 11 bases between them. Counted from cysteine to phenylalanine, this CDR3 has 15 amino acids. The kept DNA is CDR3 alone, 45 bases in frame from the first base. About this clonotype itself: This clone's antigen is unknown. Per-base quality was not reported, and no clone a single base away is much larger than it.

Ficoll-Paque density gradient centrifugation was the method used to isolate PBMCs. Sequenced on an Illumina NovaSeq 6000. Using 5'RACE with constant-segment primers, TCRalpha and TCRbeta cDNA libraries were constructed, with sample barcodes and unique molecular identifiers added in the process. RNA was extracted from every sample with Trizol reagent. Amplification of the libraries took two PCR steps, and the second step added a second sample barcode plus Illumina TruSeq adapters. The libraries were sequenced on an Illumina NovaSeq using 2 x 150 bp paired-end reads. Processing in the source paper ran as follows. Demultiplexing of reads and collapsing into UMI-guided consensus sequences were performed with migec v1.2.7. With mixcr v2.1.11, UMI consensuses were aligned to TRA and TRB V and J templates and assembled into clonotypes. Expanded or contracted clonotypes were those called significant by both edgeR and NoisET, with noise models trained on biological replicates. For edgeR calls, a false discovery rate-adjusted p below 0.01 and a log2 fold-change threshold of 1 were applied. PCA with hierarchical clustering of max-normalized trajectories of the 1000 most abundant clonotypes was used as exploratory dynamics analysis. Separately sequenced CD4+ and CD8+ repertoires were used to assign the CD4 or CD8 phenotype of responding clones. TCRdb reprocessed the public reads (quality trimming at Q25 with fastp, clone calling with MiXCR) and kept in-frame beta chains. Each record represents a unique CDR3 protein, reported with the most common genes and DNA among its rows. Clone size and V and J calls follow TCRdb, not the original study. Within this sample are approximately 200,000 distinct CDR3 sequences, with more than 15% of them counted one time only. The leading ten clones occupy more than 2% of the sample.

This clonotype was obtained from an adult woman who had mild COVID-19 (a few samples of this study predate the infection). The sample titles of this study are shuffled in the database, so cell type and time point are left out; the donor was told from shared clones. Recombination joined TRBV12-3 or TRBV12-4 with TRBJ1-3; the D gene cannot be resolved reliably. Specimen: PBMCs or a T cell subset sorted from them (not recorded which). CDR3 sequence: CASSLRGFGGNTIYF. In nucleotides, the sequence is TGTGCCAGCAGTTTACGGGGTTTTGGTGGAAACACCATATATTTT.